This TCR beta chain originates from a study of blood T cell repertoires in COVID-19. Repertoires were generated with immunoSEQ multiplex PCR, while TCRdb's copy carries only in-frame clones and drops some. Of 320,000 or so clones listed, about nine tenths are singletons. Individuals drawn from about two dozen US areas were roughly 18 to 95 years old. The CDR3 is 15 amino acids. V lost 4 bases to trimming and J lost 4 bases; unmatched junction nucleotides: 10. CDR1 is SQVTM and CDR2 is ANQGSEA in the germline V gene. This clone was detected once. The sequence was obtained from a man between 60 and 75 years old who had recovered from COVID-19. The source material was PBMCs or T cells enriched from blood (not recorded which). The rearrangement uses TRBV29-1 and TRBJ2-5, with 9 bases that match TRBD1. The CDR3 loop is CSVAGGTGRGETQYF. The CDR3 nucleotides read TGCAGCGTTGCTGGGGGGACAGGGCGAGGAGAGACCCAGTACTTC.